This TCR beta chain was captured in a study of breast tumors, draining lymph nodes, adjacent tissues. Worth noting for this clonotype: Its specificity is not known.

Points from the study as a whole: Compared with lymph nodes, tumors were less diverse; compared with nontumor tissue, more. Luminal-like breast cancer showed significantly higher tumor–nontumor repertoire similarity than basal-like. Data only fit, rather than demonstrated, lymph node origin of most tumor T cells. Findings are consistent with lymph node origin and intratumoral expansion of most tumor T cells.

MiXCR, applied by TCRdb to the multiplex PCR reads, yields one record per CDR3 protein. The sample holds about 24,000 distinct CDR3 sequences, almost 70% seen once. This CDR3 is built from 16 residues. CDR1 is SGHRS and CDR2 is YFSETQ in the germline V gene. V gave up 4 bases and J gave up 4 bases; unmatched junction bases: 9. The sequenced material came from tumor-adjacent breast tissue. The chain has TRBV5-1 and TRBJ1-1, with 11 positions matching TRBD1. This sequence originates from a female donor with breast cancer. Some clones in this sample may be carry-over from other donors' samples. CDR3 in amino acids: CASSPGTGGGFTEAFF. CDR3 DNA sequence: TGCGCCAGCAGCCCTGGGACAGGGGGTGGCTTCACTGAAGCTTTCTTT.